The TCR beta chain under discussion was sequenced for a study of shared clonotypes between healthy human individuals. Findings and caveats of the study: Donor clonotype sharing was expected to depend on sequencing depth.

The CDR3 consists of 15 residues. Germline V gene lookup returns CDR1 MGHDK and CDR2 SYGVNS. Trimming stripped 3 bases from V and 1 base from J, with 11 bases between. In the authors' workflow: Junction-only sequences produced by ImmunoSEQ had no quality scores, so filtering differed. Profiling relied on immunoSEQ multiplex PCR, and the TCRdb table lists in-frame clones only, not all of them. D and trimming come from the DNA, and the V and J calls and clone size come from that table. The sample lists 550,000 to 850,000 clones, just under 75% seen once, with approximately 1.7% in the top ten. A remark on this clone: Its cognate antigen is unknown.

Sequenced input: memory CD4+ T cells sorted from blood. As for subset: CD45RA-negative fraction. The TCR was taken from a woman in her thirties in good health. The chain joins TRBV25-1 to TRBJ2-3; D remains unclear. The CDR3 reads CASSDGQFGTDTQYF. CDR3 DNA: TGTGCCAGCAGTGACGGGCAGTTTGGCACAGATACGCAGTATTTT.